This T cell receptor beta chain is from a study of identical twins. General observations from the study: In drawing conclusions, the study used cross-sectional statistical analysis and did not follow the same donors.

In regard to this clonotype: Its antigen remains unidentified.

Germline-derived CDR1 and CDR2 are SGHVS and FNYEAQ. The CDR3 is made up of 15 amino acids. Trimming removed 1 base from V and 2 bases from J, with 10 bases in between. A universal primer binding site was introduced by template switching. The final cDNA contained unique molecular identifiers. MiXCR, run by TCRdb on the 5' RACE reads, gives a single entry per CDR3 protein. The sample shows roughly 770,000 distinct CDR3 sequences, about 20% of them seen only once. The sample was also linked to a second study, of T cells expressing NK-cell markers. That study reports: Dominant NKG2C+ clonotypes accounted for 1.0-7.0% of CD8+ T cells in six donors. It remained uncertain whether the expanded NKG2C+ T cell clones were specific for HCMV antigens.

Sequencing used PBMCs. The source is a woman aged 18-29 years in good health. V and J are TRBV7-6 and TRBJ2-3; D is uncertain. In DNA, the CDR3 is TGTGCCAGCAGCTTAGATGGCCATCCCACAGATACGCAGTATTTT. This translates into CASSLDGHPTDTQYF.